This T cell receptor beta chain was profiled in a study of PD-1 blockade in classical Hodgkin lymphoma (dated by TCRdb to the early 2020s). In terms of the full investigation: Nivolumab dosing was 3 mg/kg intravenously every 2 weeks, continuing until either disease progression or unacceptable toxicity. The study used CyTOF and TCR beta sequencing to define a peripheral blood immune signature of response to PD-1 blockade in classical Hodgkin lymphoma. Findings and caveats that apply to the study as a whole: The study covered only a single clinical trial cohort, and the causes of the repertoire differences, possibly disease activity or prior therapy, were still not defined. By C4D1, a significant rise was seen in CD4+ TCR diversity but not in CD8+ TCR diversity (p=0.0027 vs p=0.16), and the rise was most apparent among complete responders (p=0.02). Among trial patients, those achieving complete response had baseline diversity similar to that of newly diagnosed patients, while diversity was significantly lower in partial responders and progressors. Baseline TCR diversity was reported to be lower in newly diagnosed patients than in healthy donors, and even lower in relapsed/refractory patients. Lower diversity was seen in patients whose nivolumab began less than 1 year after ASCT, and these patients were left out of later analyses so that immune reconstitution would not confound the results.

Genomic DNA was extracted with the Qiagen DNeasy kit from unsorted PBMCs and from negatively selected CD4+ and CD8+ fractions. TCR beta CDR3 regions were amplified by immunoSEQ multiplex PCR using primers annealing to V and J segments. A synthetic immune receptor repertoire was used to minimize amplification bias, and any remaining bias was removed computationally after sequencing. The original methods were these. Custom Python scripts were used to quantify repertoire diversity as the Shannon entropy index. Unsorted, CD4+ and CD8+ repertoires were analyzed separately, except in combined analyses where CD4+ and CD8+ sequences were merged in silico. A clone counted as expanded when the clone's frequency after treatment rose at least 2-fold relative to C1D1, and clones undetected at baseline were given a pseudocount of 0.5. Clones with 0 or 1 copy at C1D1 were defined as singleton clones, while clones with 2 or more copies were defined as non-singleton clones. By matching protein sequences in sorted samples from the same patient, clones expanded in unsorted samples were annotated as CD4+, CD8+ or unknown. Wilcoxon tests on paired samples were used to test diversity changes from C1D1 to C4D1. TCRdb provides this immuneACCESS table in a form limited to in-frame rearrangements. Some clones are lacking; in checked studies, under half of them reflect an unresolved V gene, and why the rest are absent is not known. D and trimming were read from the DNA, whereas the V and J calls and clone size are those reported in that table. This sample lists about 100,000 clones; nearly 90% were detected once. Jointly, the top ten make up 15% to 20% of the sample.

The CDR3 measures 18 amino acids from cysteine to phenylalanine. Only the CDR3 part of the read is kept: 54 bases, read in frame from the first base. V and J are trimmed by 4 bases and 4 bases, and the gene matches miss 9 bases of the junction. CDR1 and CDR2 were assigned from the germline V gene as SGHRS and YFSETQ. Comment on this clone: Its target antigen remains unknown. No much larger clone is present one base from it, and per-base qualities are unavailable.

Taken with the paper, the label for time point translates to: cycle 2 day 1 (C2D1) of nivolumab. All trial patients had relapsed after autologous stem cell transplantation, with cohorts A, B and C differing in prior brentuximab vedotin exposure. The trial cohort included 50 or so patients with relapsed/refractory classical Hodgkin lymphoma, and each patient had a best overall response of complete response, partial response or progressive disease. In the multi-cohort phase II CheckMate 205 trial, trial patients received single-agent nivolumab. An independent review committee assessed best overall response using the 2007 International Working Group response criteria. Trial PBMCs were collected immediately before nivolumab initiation (C1D1) and during therapy at cycle 2 day 1 and cycle 4 day 1. Peripheral blood was collected in 8 mL Vacutainer Cell Preparation Tubes, from which PBMCs were isolated by centrifugation and then cryopreserved.

The chain joins TRBV5-1 to TRBJ2-1, with 15 bases aligning to TRBD2. Sequenced here: peripheral blood mononuclear cells (PBMCs), sampled before the second cycle of nivolumab. This clonotype was obtained from a human donor with classical Hodgkin lymphoma. CDR3 protein: CASSLSGTSGRTYNEQFF. The nucleotide sequence is TGCGCCAGCAGCCTTTCCGGGACTAGCGGGAGGACGTACAATGAGCAGTTCTTC.